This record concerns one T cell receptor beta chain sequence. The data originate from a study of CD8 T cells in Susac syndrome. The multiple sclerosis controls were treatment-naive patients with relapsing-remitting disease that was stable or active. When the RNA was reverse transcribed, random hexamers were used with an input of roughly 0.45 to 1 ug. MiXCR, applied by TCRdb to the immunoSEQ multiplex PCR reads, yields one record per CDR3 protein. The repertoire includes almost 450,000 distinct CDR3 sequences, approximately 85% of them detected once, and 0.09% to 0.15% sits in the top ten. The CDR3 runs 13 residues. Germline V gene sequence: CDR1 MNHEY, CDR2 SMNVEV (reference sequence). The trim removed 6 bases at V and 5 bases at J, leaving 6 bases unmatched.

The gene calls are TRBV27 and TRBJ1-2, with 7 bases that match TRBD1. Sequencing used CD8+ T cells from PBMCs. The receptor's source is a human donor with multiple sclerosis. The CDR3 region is CASRLRGGYGYTF. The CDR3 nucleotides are TGTGCCAGCAGACTCAGGGGGGGGTATGGCTACACCTTC.